This T cell receptor beta chain was identified during a study of shared clonotypes between healthy human individuals. Trimming shortened V by 0 bases and J by 3 bases, and 12 bases separated the two germline ends. CDR1 LNHNV and CDR2 YYDKDF come from the germline V gene (reference sequence). This CDR3 spans 15 amino acids. With respect to this clone: In the same sample, other DNA sequences code for this CDR3.

TCRdb keeps only in-frame clones here, not all; method: immunoSEQ multiplex PCR. The data contain 2.5 million or so clones, 85% to 95% of them seen just once; the ten biggest clones take up roughly 0.13%. Sequenced input: naive CD4+ T cells sorted from blood. As for subset: CD45RA+ positively selected. The V gene is TRBV15, the J gene TRBJ2-7; unclear D gene. This sequence was found in a man in his late teens or twenties in good health. In DNA form, the CDR3 reads TGTGCCACCAGCAGAGATCCCGGGCAGTACTACGAGCAGTACTTC. As protein: CATSRDPGQYYEQYF.